This TCR beta chain originates from a study of blood T cells in healthy people across ages. Study background: The template switching approach captured approximately one barcoded beta molecule for every two T cells. Study-wide points: Per million T cells, the diversity of TCR beta decreased roughly linearly as age advanced.

PCR was performed a second time for about 6 to 12 cycles using a sample-barcoded 5' primer and a J-beta primer mix. Each CDR3 protein gets one entry after TCRdb re-called the 5' RACE reads with MiXCR. The data contain approximately 1,700,000 distinct CDR3 sequences, 39% of them singletons. On this clonotype: The antigen is unknown.

Healthy Caucasian individuals from Russia aged roughly 6 to 100 were enrolled as donors. Each sample used at least 6.5 million PBMCs. CDR1 is SGHDT, CDR2 YYEEEE, per germline. CDR3 length: 15 amino acids. V lost 5 bases and J lost 4; bases outside the gene matches: 10. This receptor was identified in a human donor in good health. The V and J genes are TRBV5-6 and TRBJ1-2; 8 bases agree with TRBD1. Material for sequencing was blood. Here the CDR3 DNA reads TGTGCCAGCAGATTTGGACAGGGTAGGCTCTATGGCTACACCTTC. It codes for CASRFGQGRLYGYTF.